These 8 T cell receptor beta chains were sequenced from one sample in a study of T cells expressing NK-cell markers. TCRdb re-called the 5' RACE reads and shows each CDR3 protein once, DNA omitted. In all, the sample yields about 260,000 distinct CDR3 sequences. The source material was blood T cells: a sorted CD56 or NKG2C T cell subset, CD4+ or CD8+ T cells, or bulk PBMC T cells (not recorded which). The receptor set was obtained from a man younger than 30 in good health.

The chain combines TRBV28 with TRBJ2-3; the D call of TRBD2 rests on TCRdb alone, since no DNA is present to check it. CDR1 is MDHEN and CDR2 is SYDVKM in the germline V gene. The CDR3 is made up of 18 amino acids. Here the CDR3 reads CASSLGLAGGRSTDTQYF. The whole variable domain, remainder taken from reference TRBV28 and TRBJ2-3, is DVKVTQSSRYLVKRTGEKVFLECVQDMDHENMFWYRQDPGLGLRLIYFSYDVKMKEKGDIPEGYSVSREKKERFSLILESASTNQTSMYLCASSLGLAGGRSTDTQYFGPGTRLTVL.

The chain has TRBV28 and TRBJ2-7; TCRdb selects TRBD1, and the lack of DNA leaves this call unchecked. The germline V gene has CDR1 MDHEN and CDR2 SYDVKM. The CDR3 consists of 12 residues. CDR3 region: CASSQWTGEQYF.

This chain uses TRBV15 with TRBJ2-7; TCRdb returns TRBD2, unconfirmable since there is no DNA. Germline assignment: CDR1 LNHNV and CDR2 YYDKDF (reference sequence). There are 16 residues in the CDR3. This CDR3 reads CATSRSPGTSSYEQYF.

The chain links TRBV7-2 to TRBJ2-7. From germline, CDR1 is SGHTA and CDR2 FQGNSA. The CDR3 totals 15 residues. CDR3 amino acids: CASSLSGSRSYEQYF.

The V and J genes are TRBV20-1 and TRBJ2-3; the TCRdb D gene call, TRBD2, has no DNA to confirm it. Germline CDR1 and CDR2: DFQATT and SNEGSKA (reference sequence). This CDR3 comprises 14 residues. CDR3 residues: CSASRSGSLNTQYF.

The V and J genes are TRBV29-1 and TRBJ1-1; TCRdb picks TRBD1, but there is no DNA to check that call. The CDR3 consists of 12 residues. Germline V lookup: CDR1 SQVTM, CDR2 ANQGSEA. Here the CDR3 reads CSALQARAEAFF.

The chain is built from TRBV7-2 and TRBJ2-7; TCRdb's D gene call, TRBD1, goes unchecked for lack of DNA. Germline assignment: CDR1 SGHTA and CDR2 FQGNSA. This CDR3 has 14 residues. The CDR3: CASSPGGLTYEQYF.

The rearrangement uses TRBV19 and TRBJ1-5; TCRdb gives TRBD1 as the D gene, but with no DNA this cannot be confirmed. Germline V gene data show CDR1 as LNHDA and CDR2 as SQIVND (reference sequence). This CDR3 region has 17 residues. The CDR3 spells CASSIRQGQDSNQPQHF.